This passage covers 8 T cell receptor beta chains from one sample sequenced in a study of immune evolution from preneoplasia to lung adenocarcinoma. Only in-frame clones appear in the TCRdb table, and some are missing; sequencing was by immunoSEQ multiplex PCR. The sample has approximately 7,100 clones, around 77% seen once. Sequenced sample: FFPE lung adenocarcinoma in situ tissue. These receptor sequences come from a person aged 60-79 years with lung adenocarcinoma.

The rearrangement uses TRBV18 and TRBJ2-1; D is undetermined. The CDR3 has 12 residues. Germline CDR1 KGHSH, CDR2 LQKENI. The ends were cut back, 2 bases at V and 9 bases at J, with 8 bases in the middle. CDR3 protein: CASSPIWSEQFF. The CDR3 DNA is TGTGCCAGCTCACCAATTTGGAGTGAGCAGTTCTTC.

The CDR3 protein is CSASTTEAFF. CDR3 in DNA: TGCAGTGCTAGTACCACTGAAGCTTTCTTT. The J gene is TRBJ1-1, the V gene TRBV20-1; D is unresolved. V gave up 3 bases and J gave up 4 bases, with 3 bases separating them. CDR3 length: 10 amino acids. Germline V CDR1 and CDR2: DFQATT, SNEGSKA (reference sequence).

In its sample, this clone was seen once. The rearrangement joins TRBV11-1 to TRBJ2-1; 8 nucleotides agree with TRBD1. The germline V gene encodes CDR1 SGHAT and CDR2 FQDESV (reference sequence). This CDR3 is 16 amino acids long. Trimming removed 3 bases from V and 3 bases from J; junction bases left unmatched: 7. The CDR3 DNA sequence: TGTGCCAGCAGCTTCGAGGAGGACAGGGTCTACAATGAGCAGTTCTTC. It specifies CASSFEEDRVYNEQFF.

This clone has just one count. V is TRBV5-8 and J is TRBJ1-4; weak D call: TRBD1 (5 bases). Trimming shortened V by 4 bases and J by 7 bases, and 17 bases separated the two germline ends. This CDR3 has 15 residues. Per germline, CDR1 SGHTS and CDR2 YDEGEE. In DNA form, the CDR3 reads TGTGCCAGCAGCCGGCCGGGGCCCCATTTTGAAAAACTGTTTTTT. Its protein is CASSRPGPHFEKLFF.

V and J are TRBV7-9 and TRBJ2-3; TRBD2 aligns across 11 bases. V was clipped by 8 bases and J by 4 bases; unmatched bases: 17. CDR1 is SEHNR and CDR2 is FQNEAQ in the germline V gene (reference sequence). The CDR3 sequence is 18 residues long. The CDR3 coding sequence is TGTGCCAGCTCCCTAGGGCATGATAGCGGGGGGGCTTCAGATACGCAGTATTTT. Translated: CASSLGHDSGGASDTQYF. Drawing the rest from reference TRBV7-9 and TRBJ2-3, the complete variable domain is DTGVSQNPRHKITKRGQNVTFRCDPISEHNRLYWYRQTLGQGPEFLTYFQNEAQLEKSRLLSDRFSAERPKGSFSTLEIQRTEQGDSAMYLCASSLGHDSGGASDTQYFGPGTRLTVL.

A few counts support this clone. This chain links TRBV7-2 with TRBJ1-2, with D unclear. Trimming left V 0 bases short and J 0 bases short, with 8 bases between. The CDR3 totals 15 residues. Germline V gives CDR1 SGHTA, CDR2 FQGNSA. The CDR3 DNA sequence: TGTGCCAGCAGCTTAGCGCCGGTCGCTAACTATGGCTACACCTTC. Its translation is CASSLAPVANYGYTF.

Only one count was recorded for this clone. The chain is built from TRBV28 and TRBJ2-1, with TRBD2 identical over 8 bases. The CDR3 is made up of 17 amino acids. The germline gives CDR1 MDHEN, CDR2 SYDVKM. V trimming: 5 bases; J trimming: 7 bases; junction bases outside the gene matches: 16. CDR3 region: CASSRPPGLAGRNEQFF. CDR3 DNA: TGTGCCAGCAGTCGACCCCCGGGATTAGCGGGGAGGAATGAGCAGTTCTTC.

This clone was counted once. This rearrangement joins TRBV11-2 to TRBJ2-4, with TRBD1 as a possible D gene (6 bases). V shed 1 base and J shed 6 bases, with 10 bases lying between them. CDR3 length equals 14 residues. Looked up from germline, CDR1 is SGHAT and CDR2 is FQNNGV. CDR3 loop: CASSLVGGTNIQYF. The CDR3 nucleotides read TGTGCCAGCAGCTTAGTAGGGGGAACAAACATTCAGTACTTC.